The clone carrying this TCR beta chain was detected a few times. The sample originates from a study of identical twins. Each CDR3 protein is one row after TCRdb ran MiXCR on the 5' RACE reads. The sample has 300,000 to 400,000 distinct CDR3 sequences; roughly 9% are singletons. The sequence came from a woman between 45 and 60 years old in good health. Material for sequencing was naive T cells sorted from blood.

The CDR3 sequence is CASSVSPQTGVQETQYF. The DNA of the CDR3 is TGTGCCAGCAGCGTTTCCCCTCAAACAGGGGTACAAGAGACCCAGTACTTC. The chain carries TRBV9 and TRBJ2-5, with 7 bases matching TRBD1. CDR1 and CDR2 from the germline V gene are SGDLS and YYNGEE. Losses at the gene ends were 2 bases for V and 2 bases for J; bases not matched to a gene: 12. This CDR3 spans 17 amino acids.